This TCR beta chain emerged from a study of cytomegalovirus exposure and HLA in healthy donors. Background on the study: An early data release held tens of millions of unique TCRs from HLA-typed donors. Among the approximately 380 donors who were genotyped, 81% fell in the genetic ancestry cluster that is associated with self-reported Caucasian donors.

Concerning this clone itself: No antigen is known for it.

The PCR used 60 Vbeta and 13 Jbeta primers. TCRdb keeps only in-frame clones here, not all; method: immunoSEQ multiplex PCR. The repertoire holds 90,000 to 150,000 clones, with around 84% as singletons. The CDR3 contains 18 residues. Germline CDR1 and CDR2: MNHEY and SMNVEV (reference sequence). The V segment lost 5 bases and the J segment 6 bases; nucleotides outside the gene matches: 19. Findings and limits, study-wide: Some V segments could not be told apart, so they were left out, TRBV6-2 and TRBV6-3 among them. In a later analysis, TCR beta V- and J-gene trimming was associated with a missense DCLRE1C variant.

The rearrangement joins TRBV27 to TRBJ2-3, with 8 nucleotides matching TRBD1. The specimen was PBMCs. This sequence originates from a woman between 25 and 40 years old in good health and CMV-seropositive. As DNA, the CDR3 is TGTGCCAGCAGTATGGTAACCCCGGACAGGGTAGATGTCGATACGCAGTATTTT. As protein: CASSMVTPDRVDVDTQYF.